What follows is one T cell receptor (beta chain) and its context. The data originate from a study of blood T cell repertoires in COVID-19. Overall study: The study drew acute and convalescent COVID-19 samples from the United States, Italy and Spain.

CDR3 length: 15 amino acids. J gave up 6 bases and V 4 bases, and 11 bases lay outside the gene matches. The germline V gene encodes CDR1 KGHSH and CDR2 LQKENI. Patients at the Seattle site were enrolled during active infection and followed longitudinally. The repertoire was sequenced with immunoSEQ multiplex PCR; TCRdb's copy has only in-frame clones and lacks some. Of over 400,000 clones listed, roughly nine tenths were seen once; the top ten hold 7.5% to 9%. The chain is built from TRBV18 and TRBJ2-7, with 8 bases identical to TRBD2. This TCR came from a woman aged 45-65 years with COVID-19, enrolled during active disease. Sequenced material: peripheral blood. CDR3 sequence: CASSRVGGAKSEQYF. For the CDR3, the DNA is TGTGCCAGCTCACGAGTCGGGGGGGCAAAAAGCGAGCAGTACTTC.